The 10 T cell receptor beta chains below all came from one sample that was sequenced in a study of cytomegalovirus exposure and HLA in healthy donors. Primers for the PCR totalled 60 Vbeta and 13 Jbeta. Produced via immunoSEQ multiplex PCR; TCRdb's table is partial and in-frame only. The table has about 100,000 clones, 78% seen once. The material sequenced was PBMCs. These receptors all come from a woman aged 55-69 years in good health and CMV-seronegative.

Here the CDR3 reads CASSLKRETQYF. CDR3 coding DNA: TGTGCCAGCAGCTTAAAGCGGGAGACCCAGTACTTC. This rearrangement joins TRBV7-9 to TRBJ2-5; D might be TRBD2 (5 bases). The CDR3 length is 12 residues. Germline CDR1 is SEHNR and CDR2 is FQNEAQ (reference sequence). V was pared by 2 bases and J by 5 bases, with 6 bases between.

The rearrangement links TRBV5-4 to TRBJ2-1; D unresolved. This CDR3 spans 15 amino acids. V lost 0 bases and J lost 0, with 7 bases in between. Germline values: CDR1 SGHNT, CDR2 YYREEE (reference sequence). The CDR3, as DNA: TGTGCCAGCAGCTTGGACGTGGCCTCCTACAATGAGCAGTTCTTC. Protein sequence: CASSLDVASYNEQFF.

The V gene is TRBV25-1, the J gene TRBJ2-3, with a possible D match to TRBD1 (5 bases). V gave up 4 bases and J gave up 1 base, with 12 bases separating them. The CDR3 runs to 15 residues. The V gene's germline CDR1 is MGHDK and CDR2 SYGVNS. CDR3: CASSATARGTDTQYF. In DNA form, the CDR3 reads TGTGCCAGCAGTGCTACAGCCAGGGGCACAGATACGCAGTATTTT. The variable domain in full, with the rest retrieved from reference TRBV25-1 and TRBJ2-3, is EADIYQTPRYLVIGTGKKITLECSQTMGHDKMYWYQQDPGMELHLIHYSYGVNSTEKGDLSSESTVSRIRTEHFPLTLESARPSHTSQYLCASSATARGTDTQYFGPGTRLTVL.

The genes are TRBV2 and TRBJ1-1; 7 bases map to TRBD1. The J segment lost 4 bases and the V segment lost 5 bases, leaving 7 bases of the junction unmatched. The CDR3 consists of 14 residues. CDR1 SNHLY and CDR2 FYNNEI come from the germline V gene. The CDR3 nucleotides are TGTGCCAGCAGTTACAGGGGCGAGGGCACTGAAGCTTTCTTT. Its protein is CASSYRGEGTEAFF.

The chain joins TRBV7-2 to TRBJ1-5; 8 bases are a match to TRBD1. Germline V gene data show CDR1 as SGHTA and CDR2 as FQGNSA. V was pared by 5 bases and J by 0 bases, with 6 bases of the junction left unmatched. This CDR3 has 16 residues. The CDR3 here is CASSIQGGYSNQPQHF. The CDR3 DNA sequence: TGTGCCAGCAGCATACAGGGGGGCTATAGCAATCAGCCCCAGCATTTT.

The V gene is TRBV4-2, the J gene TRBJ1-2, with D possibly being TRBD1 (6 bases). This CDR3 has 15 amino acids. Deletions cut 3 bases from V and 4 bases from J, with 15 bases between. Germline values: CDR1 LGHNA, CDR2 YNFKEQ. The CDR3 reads CASSQENRDAYGYTF. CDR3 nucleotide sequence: TGTGCCAGCAGCCAGGAAAACAGGGACGCCTATGGCTACACCTTC.

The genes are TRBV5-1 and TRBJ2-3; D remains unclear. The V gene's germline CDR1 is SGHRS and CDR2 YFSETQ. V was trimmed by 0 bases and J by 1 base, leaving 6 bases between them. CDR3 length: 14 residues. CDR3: CASSLAPGTDTQYF. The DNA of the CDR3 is TGCGCCAGCAGCTTGGCTCCAGGCACAGATACGCAGTATTTT.

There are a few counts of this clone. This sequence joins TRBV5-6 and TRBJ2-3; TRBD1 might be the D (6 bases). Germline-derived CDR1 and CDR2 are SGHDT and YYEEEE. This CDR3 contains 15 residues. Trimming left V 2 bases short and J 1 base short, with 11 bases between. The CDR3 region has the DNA TGTGCCAGCAGCTTCGGGGCAGGGGGCACAGATACGCAGTATTTT. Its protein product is CASSFGAGGTDTQYF.

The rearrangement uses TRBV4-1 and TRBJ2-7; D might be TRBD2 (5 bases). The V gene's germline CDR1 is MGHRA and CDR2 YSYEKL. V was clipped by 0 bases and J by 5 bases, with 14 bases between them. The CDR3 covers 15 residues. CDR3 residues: CASSQEGSTGDEQYF. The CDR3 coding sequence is TGCGCCAGCAGCCAAGAAGGGTCCACCGGGGACGAGCAGTACTTC.

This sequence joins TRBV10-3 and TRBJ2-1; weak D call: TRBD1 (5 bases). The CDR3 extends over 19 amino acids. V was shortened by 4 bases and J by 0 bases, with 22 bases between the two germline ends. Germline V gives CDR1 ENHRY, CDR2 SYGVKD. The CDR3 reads CAISARQGAQSRSYNEQFF. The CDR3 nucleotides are TGTGCCATCAGTGCCCGACAAGGGGCGCAATCCCGCTCCTACAATGAGCAGTTCTTC.